The sequence of this T cell receptor beta chain was determined in a study of blood T cells in healthy people across ages. This clonotype occurred a few times. A second PCR of about 6 to 11 cycles used a sample-barcoded 5' primer and a J-beta primer mix. TCRdb processed the 5' RACE reads anew with MiXCR; each CDR3 protein has one entry. The table records 1.2 million to 1.5 million distinct CDR3 sequences, approximately 63% of them present only once. With V trimmed by 4 bases and J by 9 bases, 10 bases remained unmatched. CDR1 is SGHDN and CDR2 is FVKESK in the germline V gene. The CDR3 length is 15 residues.

This chain connects TRBV14 to TRBJ2-7; 12 bases line up with TRBD2. The clonotype originates from a man younger than 35 in good health. The sequencing sample was made of blood. The CDR3 coding sequence is TGTGCCAGCAGCCCGTCAGGACTAGCGGGGAGGGCGCAGTACTTC. This encodes CASSPSGLAGRAQYF.